This TCR beta chain was sequenced for a study of cytomegalovirus exposure and HLA in healthy donors. Vbeta (60) and Jbeta (13) primers were used in the PCR. TCRdb's copy holds only in-frame clones and misses some; the assay was immunoSEQ multiplex PCR. The sample has over 110,000 clones; under 90% are singletons. V was pared by 7 bases and J by 5 bases, with 9 bases of the junction left unmatched. The CDR3 is made up of 14 amino acids. Germline CDR1 LNHDA, CDR2 SQIVND (reference sequence). The origin of this receptor is a man aged 35 to 55 in good health and CMV-seronegative. This sequence joins TRBV19 and TRBJ2-7; TRBD2 matches 9 bases. The sequenced sample consisted of PBMCs. The CDR3 nucleotides read TGTGCCAGTACCATGGCGGGGGGGCTCGACGAGCAGTACTTC. This gives the protein CASTMAGGLDEQYF. The complete variable domain, with remaining parts taken from reference TRBV19 and TRBJ2-7, reads DGGITQSPKYLFRKEGQNVTLSCEQNLNHDAMYWYRQDPGQGLRLIYYSQIVNDFQKGDIAEGYSVSREKKESFPLTVTSAQKNPTAFYLCASTMAGGLDEQYFGPGTRLTVT.